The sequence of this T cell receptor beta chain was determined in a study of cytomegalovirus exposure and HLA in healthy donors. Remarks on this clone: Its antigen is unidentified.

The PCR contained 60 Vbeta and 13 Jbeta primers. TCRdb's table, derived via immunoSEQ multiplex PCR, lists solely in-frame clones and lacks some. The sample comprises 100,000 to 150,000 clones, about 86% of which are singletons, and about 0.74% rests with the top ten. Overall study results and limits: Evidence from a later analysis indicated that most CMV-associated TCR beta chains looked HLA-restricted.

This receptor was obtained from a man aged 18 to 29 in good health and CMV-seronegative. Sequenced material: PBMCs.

In DNA form, the CDR3 reads TGTGCCAGTTTCAGGGTGGGTAACTATGGCTACACCTTC. Translating it yields CASFRVGNYGYTF. The chain carries TRBV2 and TRBJ1-2; TRBD1 might be the D (5 bases). The CDR3 spans 13 residues. With 9 bases removed from V and 1 base from J, the gap between germline ends came to 12 bases. Germline assignment: CDR1 SNHLY and CDR2 FYNNEI.